This TCR beta chain was recovered during a study of cytomegalovirus exposure and HLA in healthy donors. The primer mix had 60 Vbeta and 13 Jbeta primers. The method was immunoSEQ multiplex PCR; TCRdb's version includes in-frame clones alone and lacks a portion of them. The sample carries about 170,000 clones, 70% to 80% recorded once. The CDR3 sequence is 15 residues long. V dropped 1 base and J dropped 1 base, with 10 bases sitting between them. Germline V gene lookup returns CDR1 SGHTA and CDR2 FQGNSA. The clonotype comes from a female donor in good health and CMV-seronegative. The chain joins TRBV7-2 to TRBJ2-5, with a tentative D call TRBD2 (6 bases). Sequencing was done on a sample of PBMCs. CDR3 residues: CASSLGPGGQETQYF. The DNA of the CDR3 is TGTGCCAGCAGCTTAGGGCCCGGGGGCCAAGAGACCCAGTACTTC.